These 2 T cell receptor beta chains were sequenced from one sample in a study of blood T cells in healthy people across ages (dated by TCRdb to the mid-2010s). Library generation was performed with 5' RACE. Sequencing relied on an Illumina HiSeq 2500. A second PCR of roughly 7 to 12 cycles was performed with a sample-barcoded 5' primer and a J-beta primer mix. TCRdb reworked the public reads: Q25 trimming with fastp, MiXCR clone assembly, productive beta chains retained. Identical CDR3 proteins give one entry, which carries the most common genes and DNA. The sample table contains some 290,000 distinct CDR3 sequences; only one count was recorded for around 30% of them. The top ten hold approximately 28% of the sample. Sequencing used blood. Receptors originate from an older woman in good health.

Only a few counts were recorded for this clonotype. As DNA, the CDR3 is TGCGCCAGCTGCCTCCGGGGGGAGGGGACTAAAGCTTTCTTT. Protein: CASCLRGEGTKAFF. The rearrangement links TRBV5-1 to TRBJ1-1, with D perhaps TRBD1 (5 bases). The V gene's germline CDR1 is SGHRS and CDR2 YFSETQ. Trimming pared 7 bases from V and 9 bases from J, leaving 22 bases between. The CDR3 is made up of 14 amino acids.

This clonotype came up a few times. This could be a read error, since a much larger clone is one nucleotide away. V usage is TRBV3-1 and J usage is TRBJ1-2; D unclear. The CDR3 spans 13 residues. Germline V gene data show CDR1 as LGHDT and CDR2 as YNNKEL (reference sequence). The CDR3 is CAGSQEPGYAYTF. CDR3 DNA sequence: TGTGCCGGCAGCCAAGAGCCGGGTTATGCCTACACCTTC.